These T cell receptor beta chains were read from a single sample in a study of lymphopenia after photon versus proton radiotherapy. Repertoires were generated with immunoSEQ multiplex PCR, while TCRdb's copy carries only in-frame clones and drops some. Seen here are more than 70,000 clones, around four fifths observed once, and the top ten hold approximately 1.3%. The sequences come from peripheral blood, collected from a patient treated with proton-based radiotherapy. These receptors were taken from a man aged 60 to 75 with pancreatic cancer. The CDR3 runs from the conserved cysteine through the conserved F or W. D genes are given only for firm matches.

D: NA; V: TRBV7-9; J: TRBJ1-1; CDR3: CASSLWAGQTEAFF
D: NA; V: TRBV7-4; J: TRBJ1-1; CDR3: CASSLSGTEAFF
D: NA; V: TRBV28; J: TRBJ1-5; CDR3: CASSLLGDYSNQPQHF
D: NA; V: TRBV5-1; J: TRBJ2-3; CDR3: CASSLGTGNTDTQYF
D: NA; V: TRBV11-2; J: TRBJ2-6; CDR3: CASVPILGAGANVLTF
D: TRBD2; V: TRBV27; J: TRBJ2-1; CDR3: CASSRTSGSKSYNEQFF
D: TRBD1; V: TRBV9; J: TRBJ2-2; CDR3: CASSVAGDRVSYGGELFF
D: NA; V: TRBV5-1; J: TRBJ2-1; CDR3: CASSPSYESNEQFF
D: NA; V: TRBV28; J: TRBJ1-2; CDR3: CASSTTGLLYGYTF
D: NA; V: TRBV9; J: TRBJ1-1; CDR3: CASSVEWSTEAFF
D: NA; V: TRBV19; J: TRBJ1-2; CDR3: CASSIVWGQPIGGYTF
D: TRBD2; V: TRBV9; J: TRBJ2-5; CDR3: CASSVGEGWAETQYF
D: NA; V: TRBV5-1; J: TRBJ1-1; CDR3: CASSLKGNTEAFF
D: NA; V: TRBV7-2; J: TRBJ2-2; CDR3: CASSRGRNTGELFF
D: NA; V: TRBV9; J: TRBJ2-3; CDR3: CASSPTPMTEDTQYF
D: NA; V: TRBV2; J: TRBJ2-3; CDR3: CASSDVDTQYF
D: NA; V: TRBV10-3; J: TRBJ1-5; CDR3: CAISSAAGMNQPQHF
D: TRBD1; V: TRBV5-6; J: TRBJ2-3; CDR3: CASSLKGQTITDTQYF
D: NA; V: TRBV29-1; J: TRBJ1-2; CDR3: CSVAERMGAVGYTF
D: NA; V: TRBV28; J: TRBJ2-7; CDR3: CASSLPGAQSYEQYF
D: NA; V: TRBV6-5; J: TRBJ1-1; CDR3: CASSLTGNLNTEAFF
D: NA; V: TRBV5-1; J: TRBJ2-7; CDR3: CASTRQPSYEQYF
D: NA; V: TRBV2; J: TRBJ1-4; CDR3: CASKRRPNEKLFF